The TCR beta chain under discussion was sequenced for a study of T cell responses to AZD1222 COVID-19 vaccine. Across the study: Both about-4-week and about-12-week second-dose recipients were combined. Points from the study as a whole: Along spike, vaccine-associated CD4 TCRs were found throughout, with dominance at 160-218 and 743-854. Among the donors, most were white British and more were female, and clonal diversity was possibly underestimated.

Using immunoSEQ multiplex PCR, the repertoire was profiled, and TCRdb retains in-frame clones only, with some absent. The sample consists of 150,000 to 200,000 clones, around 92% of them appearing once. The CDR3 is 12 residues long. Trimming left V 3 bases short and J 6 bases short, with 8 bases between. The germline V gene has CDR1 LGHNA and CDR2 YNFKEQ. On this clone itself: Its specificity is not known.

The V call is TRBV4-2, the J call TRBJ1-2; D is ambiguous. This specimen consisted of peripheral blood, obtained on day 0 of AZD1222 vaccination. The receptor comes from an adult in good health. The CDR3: CASSQHIDGYTF. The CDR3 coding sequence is TGTGCCAGCAGCCAGCACATAGATGGCTACACCTTC.